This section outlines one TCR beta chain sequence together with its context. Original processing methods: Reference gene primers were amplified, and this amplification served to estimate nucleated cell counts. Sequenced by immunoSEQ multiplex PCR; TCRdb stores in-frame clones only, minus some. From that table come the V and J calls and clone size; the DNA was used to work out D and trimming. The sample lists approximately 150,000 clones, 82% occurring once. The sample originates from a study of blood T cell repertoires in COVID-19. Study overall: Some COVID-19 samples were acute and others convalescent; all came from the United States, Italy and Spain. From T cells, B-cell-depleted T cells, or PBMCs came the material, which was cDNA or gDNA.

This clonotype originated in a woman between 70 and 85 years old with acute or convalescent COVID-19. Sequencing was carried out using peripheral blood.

The CDR3 DNA reads TGTGCCAGCAGCAAGGGACTTACTCAAGAGACCCAGTACTTC. Residues: CASSKGLTQETQYF. The V call is TRBV7-2, the J call TRBJ2-5; a weak D match, TRBD2 (6 bases). CDR1 is SGHTA, CDR2 FQGNSA, per germline. V dropped 5 bases and J dropped 2 bases, with 12 bases sitting between them. This CDR3 region has 14 residues.